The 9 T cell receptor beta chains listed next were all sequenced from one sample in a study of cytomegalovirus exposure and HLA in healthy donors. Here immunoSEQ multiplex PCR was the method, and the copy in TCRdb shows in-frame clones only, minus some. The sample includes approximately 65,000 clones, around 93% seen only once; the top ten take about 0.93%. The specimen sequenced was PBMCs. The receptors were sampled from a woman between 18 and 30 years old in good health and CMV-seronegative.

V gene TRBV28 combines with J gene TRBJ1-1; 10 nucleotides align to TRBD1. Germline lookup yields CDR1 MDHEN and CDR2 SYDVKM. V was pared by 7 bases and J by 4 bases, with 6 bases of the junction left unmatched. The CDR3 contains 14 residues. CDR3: CASNWDRGGTEAFF. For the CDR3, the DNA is TGTGCCAGCAACTGGGACAGGGGTGGCACTGAAGCTTTCTTT.

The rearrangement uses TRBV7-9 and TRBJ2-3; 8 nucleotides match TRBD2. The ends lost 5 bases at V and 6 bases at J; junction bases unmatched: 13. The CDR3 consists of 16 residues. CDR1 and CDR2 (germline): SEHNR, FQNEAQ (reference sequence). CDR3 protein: CASSPASGGLSDTQYF. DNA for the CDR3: TGTGCCAGCAGCCCCGCCAGCGGGGGTTTGTCCGATACGCAGTATTTT.

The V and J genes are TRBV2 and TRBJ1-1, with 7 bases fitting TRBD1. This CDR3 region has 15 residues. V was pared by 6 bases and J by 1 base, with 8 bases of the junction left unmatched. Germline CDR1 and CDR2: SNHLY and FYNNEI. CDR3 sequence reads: CASSEWDSRNTEAFF. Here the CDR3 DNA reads TGTGCCAGCAGCGAATGGGACAGTCGGAACACTGAAGCTTTCTTT.

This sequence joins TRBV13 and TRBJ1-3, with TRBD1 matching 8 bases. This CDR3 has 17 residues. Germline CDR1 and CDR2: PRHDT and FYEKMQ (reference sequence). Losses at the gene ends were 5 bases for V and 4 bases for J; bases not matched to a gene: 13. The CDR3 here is CASSLMTGDALGNTIYF. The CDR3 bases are TGTGCCAGCAGCCTGATGACAGGGGACGCGTTAGGAAACACCATATATTTT.

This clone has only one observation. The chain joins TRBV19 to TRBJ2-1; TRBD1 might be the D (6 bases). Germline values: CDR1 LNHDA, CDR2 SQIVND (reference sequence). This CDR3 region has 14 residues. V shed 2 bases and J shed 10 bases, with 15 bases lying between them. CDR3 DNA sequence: TGTGCCAGTAGTATATTGCCAGGGGAAGCCGAGCAGTTCTTC. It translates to CASSILPGEAEQFF.

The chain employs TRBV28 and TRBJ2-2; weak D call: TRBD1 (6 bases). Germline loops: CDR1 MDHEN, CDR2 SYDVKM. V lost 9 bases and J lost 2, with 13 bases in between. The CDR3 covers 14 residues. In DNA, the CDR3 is TGTGCCAGTGCAACGGGACACAACACCGGGGAGCTGTTTTTT. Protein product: CASATGHNTGELFF. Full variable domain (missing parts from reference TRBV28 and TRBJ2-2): DVKVTQSSRYLVKRTGEKVFLECVQDMDHENMFWYRQDPGLGLRLIYFSYDVKMKEKGDIPEGYSVSREKKERFSLILESASTNQTSMYLCASATGHNTGELFFGEGSRLTVL.

Written as DNA, the CDR3 is TGTGCCAGCAGTGGGGTCGCGGGAGCCCCCGCAGATACGCAGTATTTT. Translation gives CASSGVAGAPADTQYF. The chain links TRBV28 to TRBJ2-3; TRBD2 matches 7 bases. The CDR3 spans 16 residues. Per the germline V gene, CDR1 is MDHEN and CDR2 is SYDVKM. With 5 bases clipped from V and 4 bases from J, the junction kept 12 bases outside the gene matches. Together with reference TRBV28 and TRBJ2-3, the CDR3 gives the full variable domain: DVKVTQSSRYLVKRTGEKVFLECVQDMDHENMFWYRQDPGLGLRLIYFSYDVKMKEKGDIPEGYSVSREKKERFSLILESASTNQTSMYLCASSGVAGAPADTQYFGPGTRLTVL.

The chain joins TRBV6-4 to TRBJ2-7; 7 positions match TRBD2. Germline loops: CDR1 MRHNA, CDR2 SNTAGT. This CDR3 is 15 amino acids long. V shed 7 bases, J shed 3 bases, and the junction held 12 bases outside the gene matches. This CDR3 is CASIPPSGGLYEQYF. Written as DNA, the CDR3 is TGTGCCAGCATACCACCTAGCGGAGGCCTCTACGAGCAGTACTTC.

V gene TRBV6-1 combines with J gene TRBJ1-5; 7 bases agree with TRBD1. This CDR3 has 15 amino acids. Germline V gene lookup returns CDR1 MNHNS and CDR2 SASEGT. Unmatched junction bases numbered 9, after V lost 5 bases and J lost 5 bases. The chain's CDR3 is CASSPTTGTHQPQHF. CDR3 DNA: TGTGCCAGCAGTCCAACGACAGGGACCCATCAGCCCCAGCATTTT.